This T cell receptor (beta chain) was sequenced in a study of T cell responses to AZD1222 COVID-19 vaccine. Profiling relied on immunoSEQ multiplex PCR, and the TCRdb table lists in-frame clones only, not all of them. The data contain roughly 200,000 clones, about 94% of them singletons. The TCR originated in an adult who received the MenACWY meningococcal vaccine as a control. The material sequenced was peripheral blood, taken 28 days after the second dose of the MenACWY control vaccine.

The CDR3, as DNA: TGTGCCAGTACCCCCCGAGGTGGGGTTGGCAATCAGCCCCAGCATTTT. This encodes CASTPRGGVGNQPQHF. The genes are TRBV19 and TRBJ1-5; D gene unclear. Germline assignment: CDR1 LNHDA and CDR2 SQIVND (reference sequence). With 7 bases removed from V and 2 bases from J, the gap between germline ends came to 18 bases. The CDR3 runs to 16 residues.